What follows are 25 T cell receptor beta chains derived from one specimen sequenced in a study of PD-1 blockade in classical Hodgkin lymphoma. The data were produced by immunoSEQ multiplex PCR, yet TCRdb's version contains in-frame clones alone and is incomplete. Altogether 90,000 to 110,000 clones are present, around nine tenths being singletons, with the ten largest covering around a fifth. This sample's time point: cycle 4 day 1 (C4D1), after less than 7 weeks of nivolumab. Brentuximab vedotin exposure varied among the patients, all of whom had relapsed after autologous stem cell transplantation. The sample consisted of peripheral blood mononuclear cells (PBMCs), taken before the fourth cycle of nivolumab. The receptors come from a human donor with classical Hodgkin lymphoma.

V usage is TRBV5-8 and J usage is TRBJ2-1; D possibly corresponds to TRBD2 (5 bases). The V end was cut by 3 bases, the J end by 1 base, with 11 bases between. The V gene's germline CDR1 is SGHTS and CDR2 YDEGEE. This CDR3 is built from 15 residues. The CDR3 region has the DNA TGTGCCAGCAGCTCCCGGCAGCGGTCCTACAATGAGCAGTTCTTC. Translation gives CASSSRQRSYNEQFF.

This clone was detected once. The rearrangement joins TRBV18 to TRBJ2-3; the D is unclear. The CDR3 spans 14 residues. Trimming removed 2 bases from V and 7 bases from J, with 13 bases in between. CDR1 and CDR2 from the germline V gene are KGHSH and LQKENI. In DNA, the CDR3 is TGTGCCAGCTCACCAGACCCGAGCGATTATACGCAGTATTTT. Encoded protein: CASSPDPSDYTQYF.

This CDR3 is CATATAYSGNTIYF. As DNA, the CDR3 is TGTGCCACTGCGACTGCCTACTCTGGAAACACCATATATTTT. The V gene is TRBV7-2, the J gene TRBJ1-3; D is ambiguous. The CDR3 runs 14 residues. Germline lookup yields CDR1 SGHTA and CDR2 FQGNSA. The V gene lost 10 bases and the J gene lost 0 bases, with 13 bases spanning the gap.

V is TRBV2 and J is TRBJ2-2; 9 bases are shared with TRBD1. There are 16 residues in the CDR3. Losses at the gene ends were 6 bases for V and 1 base for J; bases not matched to a gene: 6. Germline V gene lookup returns CDR1 SNHLY and CDR2 FYNNEI. The CDR3 reads CASSLGGQGNTGELFF. In nucleotides, the CDR3 is TGTGCCAGCAGCTTGGGGGGACAGGGGAACACCGGGGAGCTGTTTTTT.

In DNA, the CDR3 is TGTGCCAGTACCTCGGGGGAGACCCAGTACTTC. Its protein product is CASTSGETQYF. The rearrangement joins TRBV19 to TRBJ2-5; a weak D match, TRBD2 (5 bases). CDR3 length equals 11 residues. Trimming stripped 7 bases from V and 5 bases from J, with 8 bases between. Per germline, CDR1 LNHDA and CDR2 SQIVND (reference sequence).

The rearrangement joins TRBV5-8 to TRBJ2-5; unclear D gene. V gave up 0 bases and J gave up 3 bases, with 21 bases separating them. Germline V lookup: CDR1 SGHTS, CDR2 YDEGEE. This CDR3 has 18 residues. CDR3 DNA: TGTGCCAGCAGCTTGGTTGGCCCCAACAATGGTAGAAAAGAGACCCAGTACTTC. Amino acids: CASSLVGPNNGRKETQYF.

The J gene is TRBJ2-7, the V gene TRBV5-6; D is possibly TRBD2 (5 bases). V dropped 4 bases and J dropped 7 bases, with 15 bases sitting between them. CDR3 length equals 13 residues. Germline assignment: CDR1 SGHDT and CDR2 YYEEEE. The CDR3 DNA sequence: TGTGCCAGCAGCCAATCTAGCTCTCGGGAGCAGTACTTC. Translating it yields CASSQSSSREQYF.

V usage is TRBV6-5 and J usage is TRBJ1-5; D might be TRBD1 (5 bases). V was pared by 1 base and J by 1 base, with 11 bases between. The CDR3 sequence is 16 residues long. The germline CDR1 and CDR2 sequences are MNHEY and SVGAGI. The CDR3 region has the DNA TGTGCCAGCAGTTACTTGGGGGTTCAAAGCAATCAGCCCCAGCATTTT. Encoded protein: CASSYLGVQSNQPQHF.

The chain carries TRBV5-1 and TRBJ1-1; maybe TRBD1 (6 bases). CDR1 is SGHRS and CDR2 is YFSETQ in the germline V gene. There are 15 residues in the CDR3. Trimming left V 3 bases short and J 4 bases short, with 16 bases between. The CDR3 nucleotides are TGCGCCAGCAGCTCTCTGGGGGGGCCGGGCACTGAAGCTTTCTTT. Its translation is CASSSLGGPGTEAFF.

The rearrangement links TRBV4-1 to TRBJ2-2, with D possibly called TRBD1 or TRBD2 (5 bases each). The germline gives CDR1 MGHRA, CDR2 YSYEKL. The CDR3 runs 16 residues. V was cut by 0 bases and J by 2 bases, with 10 bases left in between. The CDR3 loop reads CASSQDPGLNTGELFF. The CDR3 coding sequence is TGCGCCAGCAGCCAAGACCCGGGGCTTAACACCGGGGAGCTGTTTTTT.

The V and J genes are TRBV10-3 and TRBJ2-1; D might be TRBD2 (6 bases). This CDR3 has 15 amino acids. Between the trimmed V and J ends, which lost 4 bases and 10 bases, there was a span of 20 bases. Germline CDR1 reads ENHRY; CDR2 reads SYGVKD. CDR3 in DNA: TGTGCCATCAGTGGGGACTCAGGGTCCAGGTCGGAGCAGTTCTTC. As protein: CAISGDSGSRSEQFF.

The chain employs TRBV27 and TRBJ2-7; possible D gene TRBD2, 6 bases. The CDR3 has 14 residues. Germline V gene lookup returns CDR1 MNHEY and CDR2 SMNVEV (reference sequence). Deletions cut 3 bases from V and 0 bases from J, with 9 bases between. CDR3 nucleotide sequence: TGTGCCAGCAGTTTGGAGGGAAGCTCCTACGAGCAGTACTTC. It specifies CASSLEGSSYEQYF.

The V gene is TRBV25-1, the J gene TRBJ1-2, with D possibly TRBD1 on 5 matching bases. V shed 10 bases and J shed 5 bases, with 11 bases lying between them. CDR3 length equals 11 residues. The germline V gene has CDR1 MGHDK and CDR2 SYGVNS. CDR3: CATRGVYGYTF. CDR3 bases: TGTGCCACCCGAGGGGTTTATGGCTACACCTTC.

The V call is TRBV19, the J call TRBJ1-2; TRBD1 agrees at 7 bases. Trimming took 0 bases from V and 2 from J; bases not matched to a gene: 3. The CDR3 has 15 residues. Germline V CDR1 and CDR2: LNHDA, SQIVND (reference sequence). The CDR3 sequence is CASSIDLQGNYGYTF. CDR3 coding DNA: TGTGCCAGTAGTATAGATCTACAGGGGAACTATGGCTACACCTTC.

This clone has only one observation. This chain links TRBV10-3 with TRBJ2-5, with no clear D. There are 16 residues in the CDR3. CDR1 is ENHRY and CDR2 is SYGVKD in the germline V gene. Trimming took off 0 bases at V and 2 bases at J, with 13 bases between the two ends. DNA for the CDR3: TGTGCCATCAGTGAGTCCTCAGGTGCTGAGCAAGAGACCCAGTACTTC. Translated: CAISESSGAEQETQYF.

The CDR3 protein is CASRKGQMSSYEQYF. The CDR3 DNA sequence: TGTGCCAGCAGAAAGGGACAGATGAGCTCCTACGAGCAGTACTTC. V gene TRBV2 combines with J gene TRBJ2-7, with 7 positions matching TRBD1. Germline values: CDR1 SNHLY, CDR2 FYNNEI. V was pared by 6 bases and J by 0 bases, with 8 bases of the junction left unmatched. This CDR3 is 15 amino acids long.

The V gene is TRBV27, the J gene TRBJ1-1; no reliable D call. The CDR3 totals 14 residues. The V gene lost 3 bases and the J gene lost 4 bases, with 12 bases spanning the gap. Germline V gives CDR1 MNHEY, CDR2 SMNVEV (reference sequence). CDR3 nucleotides: TGTGCCAGCAGTTTTAGAGGGCCGTTCACTGAAGCTTTCTTT. Its translation is CASSFRGPFTEAFF.

The chain carries TRBV7-9 and TRBJ1-1, with D possibly being TRBD1 (6 bases). Trimming took 0 bases from V and 6 from J, leaving 14 bases between them. Germline V gene data show CDR1 as SEHNR and CDR2 as FQNEAQ (reference sequence). The CDR3 length is 15 residues. The CDR3 sequence: CASSLAGQGRSEAFF. CDR3 nucleotides: TGTGCCAGCAGCTTAGCGGGGCAGGGGAGGTCTGAAGCTTTCTTT.

The chain links TRBV19 to TRBJ2-7; TRBD2 agrees at 11 bases. This CDR3 comprises 17 residues. Trimming took 1 base from V and 7 from J; bases not matched to a gene: 12. Germline CDR1 and CDR2: LNHDA and SQIVND (reference sequence). The CDR3 nucleotides read TGTGCCAGTAGTATAGCCCCCCCACTAGCGGGAGTAGGAGAGCAGTACTTC. It codes for CASSIAPPLAGVGEQYF.

The V gene is TRBV4-1, the J gene TRBJ2-1; 8 bases map to TRBD2. CDR3 length: 17 residues. Germline CDR1 and CDR2: MGHRA and YSYEKL. J lost 0 bases, V lost 0 bases, and 4 bases had no gene match. Written as DNA, the CDR3 is TGCGCCAGCAGCCAAGATCCGAGCGGGAGCTCCTACAATGAGCAGTTCTTC. Its translation is CASSQDPSGSSYNEQFF.

The chain is built from TRBV2 and TRBJ2-3, with D possibly TRBD2 on 5 matching bases. V was pared by 8 bases and J by 2 bases, with 14 bases between. The germline CDR1 and CDR2 sequences are SNHLY and FYNNEI. This CDR3 spans 14 amino acids. The CDR3 here is CASAEGLATDTQYF. CDR3 sequence (DNA): TGTGCCAGCGCGGAAGGGCTAGCCACAGATACGCAGTATTTT.

In the case of this clone: A much larger clone lies a single base off, so this may be a read error. The chain employs TRBV10-3 and TRBJ1-1; no clear D gene. CDR1 and CDR2 from the germline V gene are ENHRY and SYGVKD. V lost 3 bases and J lost 6, with 8 bases in between. CDR3 size: 12 residues. Here the CDR3 DNA reads TGTGCCATCAGTGACGGTACCCCTGAAGCTTTCTTT. Translation gives CAISDGTPEAFF.

The CDR3 sequence: CAWRAGVVDTQYF. CDR3 coding DNA: TGTGCCTGGAGAGCGGGGGTGGTAGATACGCAGTATTTT. This chain connects TRBV30 to TRBJ2-3; TRBD2 matches 8 bases. Trimming took 3 bases from V and 5 from J; bases not matched to a gene: 4. Germline-derived CDR1 and CDR2 are GTSNPN and SVGIG (reference sequence). The CDR3 covers 13 residues.

This clone came up once. V and J are TRBV5-1 and TRBJ2-2; 14 nucleotides line up with TRBD2. The CDR3 totals 16 residues. Trimming at V came to 5 bases and at J to 4 bases, leaving 4 bases not matched to a gene. From germline, CDR1 is SGHRS and CDR2 YFSETQ. The CDR3 bases are TGCGCCAGCAGAGGACTAGCGGGAGGAGGCACCGGGGAGCTGTTTTTT. It specifies CASRGLAGGGTGELFF.

CDR3 sequence: CASSRFESLNTGELFF. Written as DNA, the CDR3 is TGTGCCAGCAGCCGATTCGAGTCCTTGAACACCGGGGAGCTGTTTTTT. The V gene is TRBV5-4, the J gene TRBJ2-2; D gene uncertain. The CDR3 extends over 16 amino acids. The germline V gene encodes CDR1 SGHNT and CDR2 YYREEE (reference sequence). The V gene lost 4 bases and the J gene lost 1 base, with 14 bases spanning the gap.